The T cell receptor beta chain under discussion was sequenced for a study of cytomegalovirus exposure and HLA in healthy donors. The study, taken as a whole, reports: With later analysis, a missense DCLRE1C variant became linked to TCR beta V- and J-gene trimming.

It was with 60 Vbeta and 13 Jbeta primers that the PCR ran. Measured with immunoSEQ multiplex PCR; TCRdb has only the in-frame clones, and not every one. Here the sample spans over 150,000 clones, 84% being singletons. CDR3 length: 14 amino acids. In germline, CDR1 is LNHNV, CDR2 YYDKDF (reference sequence). The V and J ends lost 4 bases and 6 bases, in that order; junction bases with no gene match: 7. Of note for this clone: No antigen is known for it.

V is TRBV15 and J is TRBJ2-7; TRBD1 matches 9 bases. Sequences were obtained from PBMCs. The TCR comes from a boy aged 2 to 10 in good health and CMV-seronegative. Here the CDR3 reads CATSKGTGRREQYF. As DNA, the CDR3 is TGTGCCACCAGCAAGGGGACAGGGAGACGCGAGCAGTACTTC.